Below, one T cell receptor (beta chain) is given with its context. Its target is unknown. This entry is derived from a study of lymphopenia after photon versus proton radiotherapy. Sequenced by immunoSEQ multiplex PCR; TCRdb stores in-frame clones only, minus some. This sample yields 26,000 or so clones, of which 75% to 90% are seen a single time; 4% to 6.5% belongs to the top ten. Study findings and constraints: Photon-treated patients lost naive T cells and TCR diversity; proton-treated stayed stable.

The CDR3 length is 14 residues. V shed 3 bases and J 6 bases; nucleotides not matched to a gene: 9. Germline assignment: CDR1 SGHRS and CDR2 YFSETQ. This chain links TRBV5-1 with TRBJ2-7; 7 bases are a match to TRBD1. The receptor's source is a man aged 25 to 45 with gastric cancer. The sequencing used peripheral blood, collected from a patient treated with photon-based radiotherapy. CDR3 protein: CASSSDRVVGEQYF. In nucleotides, the CDR3 is TGCGCCAGCAGCTCCGACAGGGTCGTGGGCGAGCAGTACTTC.